Detailed here is one TCR beta chain. Original methodology: Amplification from reference gene primers served as the basis for estimated nucleated cell counts. This table comes from immunoSEQ multiplex PCR, and its TCRdb copy is limited to in-frame clones, with some not included. D and trimming come from the DNA, and the V and J calls and clone size come from that table. Among about 200,000 clones, more than 70% were seen once, and the ten largest hold 18%. The data are from a study of blood T cell repertoires in COVID-19. About the study: Italy, Spain and the United States were the sources of the convalescent and acute COVID-19 samples.

This CDR3 spans 15 amino acids. Germline CDR1 is MNHEY and CDR2 is SMNVEV (reference sequence). V was clipped by 4 bases and J by 0 bases, with 10 bases between them. The TCR sequence derives from a man aged 45-65 years with COVID-19, enrolled during active disease. Sequenced: peripheral blood. The chain uses TRBV27 and TRBJ2-1; D not certain. CDR3 nucleotide sequence: TGTGCCAGCAGTTCCAAACGACACTCCTACAATGAGCAGTTCTTC. Amino acid sequence: CASSSKRHSYNEQFF.